This entry lists 9 T cell receptor beta chains sequenced from one sample in a study of T cell responses to AZD1222 COVID-19 vaccine. Produced via immunoSEQ multiplex PCR; TCRdb's table is partial and in-frame only. The sample has some 150,000 clones; roughly 90% are singletons. Sample: peripheral blood, taken 28 days after the second AZD1222 dose. These receptor sequences come from an adult who received the AZD1222 COVID-19 vaccine.

Details on this clone: A much bigger clone sits one base away, suggesting this may be a read error. This same CDR3 is encoded by further DNA sequences in the sample. V gene TRBV25-1 combines with J gene TRBJ1-1; the D is unclear. V was cut by 6 bases and J by 1 base, with 3 bases left in between. CDR1 and CDR2 (germline): MGHDK, SYGVNS. The CDR3 extends over 11 amino acids. The CDR3 nucleotides read TGTGCCAGCAGCAGGAACACTGAAGCTTTCTTT. Translated: CASSRNTEAFF.

This clone was observed once. The chain links TRBV6-2 or TRBV6-3 to TRBJ1-2; the D is unclear. The germline V gene has CDR1 MNHEY and CDR2 SVGEGT. The CDR3 totals 15 residues. V lost 6 bases, J lost 0 bases, and 14 bases lay in between. The CDR3 region is CASSHYRNSNYGYTF. Here the CDR3 DNA reads TGTGCCAGCAGCCACTACAGAAATTCTAACTATGGCTACACCTTC.

The chain employs TRBV10-3 and TRBJ2-1; D is unclear. CDR3 length equals 13 residues. V lost 3 bases and J lost 4, with 7 bases in between. The germline CDR1 and CDR2 sequences are ENHRY and SYGVKD. The CDR3 DNA reads as TGTGCCATCAGTGACCCGTTATACAATGAGCAGTTCTTC. Its protein is CAISDPLYNEQFF.

This chain connects TRBV30 to TRBJ1-2; 9 bases are shared with TRBD1. The germline CDR1 and CDR2 sequences are GTSNPN and SVGIG (reference sequence). J was trimmed by 9 bases and V by 3 bases; bases with no gene match: 5. The CDR3 sequence is 12 residues long. For the CDR3, the DNA is TGTGCCTGGAGGTGGGACAGGGAAAGCTACACCTTC. Amino acid sequence: CAWRWDRESYTF.

V is TRBV7-9 and J is TRBJ2-1, with a possible D match to TRBD1 (5 bases). Germline CDR1 SEHNR, CDR2 FQNEAQ (reference sequence). The CDR3 has 12 residues. V was cut by 0 bases and J by 10 bases, with 7 bases left in between. The CDR3 reads CASSLAQAEQFF. In nucleotides, the CDR3 is TGTGCCAGCAGCTTAGCACAGGCCGAGCAGTTCTTC. The full variable domain, its missing parts supplied by reference TRBV7-9 and TRBJ2-1, is DTGVSQNPRHKITKRGQNVTFRCDPISEHNRLYWYRQTLGQGPEFLTYFQNEAQLEKSRLLSDRFSAERPKGSFSTLEIQRTEQGDSAMYLCASSLAQAEQFFGPGTRLTVL.

This chain links TRBV30 with TRBJ1-2; D remains ambiguous. The CDR3 sequence is 13 residues long. Trimming took off 3 bases at V and 4 bases at J, with 12 bases between the two ends. Germline loops: CDR1 GTSNPN, CDR2 SVGIG (reference sequence). CDR3 nucleotides: TGTGCCTGGAGCGATACAAGAGGCTATGGCTACACCTTC. It translates to CAWSDTRGYGYTF.

Regarding this clone: Other DNA sequences in this specimen translate into the identical CDR3. The chain joins TRBV7-9 to TRBJ2-6; D uncertain. The CDR3 totals 15 residues. V was pared by 2 bases and J by 0 bases, with 5 bases between. From germline, CDR1 is SEHNR and CDR2 FQNEAQ (reference sequence). The CDR3 DNA sequence: TGTGCCAGCAGCTTAAGGGCCTCTGGGGCCAACGTCCTGACTTTC. Protein: CASSLRASGANVLTF.

The rearrangement links TRBV7-2 to TRBJ1-2, with D perhaps TRBD1 (5 bases). V gave up 7 bases and J gave up 8 bases, with 23 bases separating them. This CDR3 has 15 residues. Germline CDR1 is SGHTA and CDR2 is FQGNSA. DNA for the CDR3: TGTGCCAGCACCCCAACGGGTGGTAAGGGACCGGGCTACACCTTC. It codes for CASTPTGGKGPGYTF.

This clone was seen a handful of times. DNA of the CDR3: TGTGCCAGCAGAGGTCCCAACCACCCTGTCTACGAGCAGTACTTC. Translating gives CASRGPNHPVYEQYF. The chain joins TRBV27 to TRBJ2-7; D unclear. There are 15 residues in the CDR3. The germline V gene has CDR1 MNHEY and CDR2 SMNVEV (reference sequence). The germline V and J ends were trimmed by 6 bases and 3 bases, with 18 bases remaining between them.